The 31 T cell receptor beta chains below come from one sample, sequenced in a study of blood T cell repertoires in COVID-19. Clones were read by immunoSEQ multiplex PCR, and TCRdb kept only the in-frame ones, dropping some. This table holds more than 250,000 clones, roughly 90% found once. The sample was peripheral blood. Receptors were obtained from a man aged 18 to 30 who had recovered from COVID-19.

This chain uses TRBV6-5 with TRBJ1-2; 10 nucleotides agree with TRBD1. J was trimmed by 4 bases and V by 4 bases; bases with no gene match: 9. The CDR3 is 16 amino acids. Germline V lookup: CDR1 MNHEY, CDR2 SVGAGI. CDR3 bases: TGTGCCAGCAGTTCTTTGGGACAGGGGTACACCTATGGCTACACCTTC. It is translated as CASSSLGQGYTYGYTF.

The V gene is TRBV25-1, the J gene TRBJ2-5; 11 bases map to TRBD2. J lost 0 bases, V lost 3 bases, and 6 bases had no gene match. The CDR3 consists of 17 residues. The germline gives CDR1 MGHDK, CDR2 SYGVNS. The CDR3 DNA follows: TGTGCCAGCAGTGAGCCCACTAGCGGGAGCTACCAAGAGACCCAGTACTTC. Amino acids: CASSEPTSGSYQETQYF.

The chain joins TRBV18 to TRBJ1-5; TRBD1 matches 7 bases. The CDR3 loop spans 15 amino acids. The germline gives CDR1 KGHSH, CDR2 LQKENI. With 5 bases clipped from V and 4 bases from J, the junction kept 8 bases outside the gene matches. Here the CDR3 reads CASSLRTGTNQPQHF. CDR3 bases: TGTGCCAGCTCATTAAGGACAGGAACTAATCAGCCCCAGCATTTT.

The chain uses TRBV9 and TRBJ1-1, with D tentatively TRBD1 (6 bases). The CDR3 contains 18 residues. V was pared by 3 bases and J by 3 bases, with 24 bases between. Germline CDR1 SGDLS, CDR2 YYNGEE. The CDR3 coding sequence is TGTGCCAGCAGCGCCCGGCGGCGCGCGGGAGGGGGGGACACTGAAGCTTTCTTT. Translated, it gives CASSARRRAGGGDTEAFF.

The chain uses TRBV6-5 and TRBJ1-6; D not certain. This CDR3 comprises 15 residues. Germline V CDR1 and CDR2: MNHEY, SVGAGI. Trimming cost V 2 bases and J 7 bases, with 12 bases left between them. The CDR3 sequence: CASSYEVRQNSPLHF. CDR3 nucleotide sequence: TGTGCCAGCAGTTACGAAGTCAGACAAAATTCACCCCTCCACTTT.

This clone was seen a single time. The J gene is TRBJ2-5, the V gene TRBV9; 13 positions agree with TRBD2. CDR1 is SGDLS and CDR2 is YYNGEE in the germline V gene. V dropped 5 bases and J dropped 5; count of bases not matched to a gene: 6. The CDR3 extends over 15 amino acids. The CDR3 loop is CASSPGLAGAETQYF. The DNA of the CDR3 is TGTGCCAGCAGTCCAGGACTAGCGGGAGCGGAGACCCAGTACTTC.

V is TRBV25-1 and J is TRBJ2-7; 7 bases are shared with TRBD2. There are 14 residues in the CDR3. The V segment lost 4 bases and the J segment 0 bases; nucleotides outside the gene matches: 3. The germline gives CDR1 MGHDK, CDR2 SYGVNS. CDR3 sequence: CASSGGGASYEQYF. In DNA form, the CDR3 reads TGTGCCAGCAGTGGGGGGGGTGCCTCCTACGAGCAGTACTTC.

The chain joins TRBV7-2 to TRBJ1-1, with D possibly TRBD1 on 6 matching bases. CDR3 size: 13 residues. Per germline, CDR1 SGHTA and CDR2 FQGNSA. The germline V and J ends were trimmed by 5 bases and 1 base, with 8 bases remaining between them. This CDR3 reads CASSPTGNTEAFF. In DNA, the CDR3 is TGTGCCAGCAGCCCGACAGGGAACACTGAAGCTTTCTTT.

The chain carries TRBV25-1 and TRBJ1-2; 9 nucleotides match TRBD1. Germline CDR1 and CDR2: MGHDK and SYGVNS. The CDR3 runs 14 residues. J was trimmed by 6 bases and V by 7 bases; bases with no gene match: 9. DNA for the CDR3: TGTGCCAGCACCACCTGGACAGGGGAGAATGGCTACACCTTC. It codes for CASTTWTGENGYTF.

The chain links TRBV4-3 to TRBJ2-6; 9 nucleotides align to TRBD2. This CDR3 is built from 19 residues. The V and J ends lost 1 base and 0 bases, in that order; junction bases with no gene match: 7. Germline V CDR1 and CDR2: LGHNA, YSLEER. CDR3 DNA sequence: TGCGCCAGCAGCCAAGCCCATCTAGCGGGGAACTCTGGGGCCAACGTCCTGACTTTC. It encodes CASSQAHLAGNSGANVLTF.

The rearrangement links TRBV7-2 to TRBJ1-5; 8 nucleotides line up with TRBD1. The V gene's germline CDR1 is SGHTA and CDR2 FQGNSA. CDR3 length: 15 amino acids. V shed 5 bases, J shed 5 bases, and the junction held 8 bases outside the gene matches. DNA for the CDR3: TGTGCCAGCAGCGAAACAGGGGGTGCCTATCAGCCCCAGCATTTT. The encoded protein is CASSETGGAYQPQHF. Using reference TRBV7-2 and TRBJ1-5 for the parts outside the CDR3, the full variable domain is GAGVSQSPSNKVTEKGKDVELRCDPISGHTALYWYRQSLGQGLEFLIYFQGNSAPDKSGLPSDRFSAERTGGSVSTLTIQRTQQEDSAVYLCASSETGGAYQPQHFGDGTRLSIL.

The chain uses TRBV5-4 and TRBJ2-7, with D possibly matching TRBD2 (5 bases). With 2 bases removed from V and 0 bases from J, the gap between germline ends came to 12 bases. CDR1 is SGHNT and CDR2 is YYREEE in the germline V gene (reference sequence). The CDR3 runs 15 residues. The CDR3 sequence is CASSFGAGRSYEQYF. In nucleotides, the CDR3 is TGTGCCAGCAGCTTCGGTGCGGGCCGCTCCTACGAGCAGTACTTC.

This chain links TRBV3-1 (or the pseudogene TRBV3-2) with TRBJ2-3, with D perhaps matching TRBD1 (5 bases). Germline V CDR1 and CDR2: LGHDT, YNNKEL (reference sequence). The CDR3 runs 16 residues. V lost 4 bases, J lost 2 bases, and 16 bases lay in between. The CDR3 here is CASSRISQDPTDTQYF. The CDR3 nucleotides read TGTGCCAGCAGCCGAATCTCACAGGATCCCACAGATACGCAGTATTTT.

This chain links TRBV18 with TRBJ1-2; 7 positions agree with TRBD1. The CDR3 loop spans 13 amino acids. Germline lookup yields CDR1 KGHSH and CDR2 LQKENI. With 6 bases clipped from V and 3 bases from J, the junction kept 4 bases outside the gene matches. The CDR3 reads CASSQGQDYGYTF. The CDR3 nucleotides are TGTGCCAGCTCCCAAGGACAGGACTATGGCTACACCTTC.

This chain joins TRBV15 and TRBJ2-1, with 7 bases fitting TRBD1. The junction had 12 bases not matched to a gene; V was cut back by 8 bases and J by 8 bases. This CDR3 has 14 amino acids. CDR1 is LNHNV and CDR2 is YYDKDF in the germline V gene (reference sequence). The CDR3 bases are TGTGCCACCTCCTTAAGGGGGCTGGCGGATGAGCAGTTCTTC. This translates into CATSLRGLADEQFF.

The V gene is TRBV29-1, the J gene TRBJ1-2; 8 nucleotides align to TRBD1. The germline V gene encodes CDR1 SQVTM and CDR2 ANQGSEA. The CDR3 length is 13 residues. Trimming cost V 4 bases and J 4 bases; bases outside gene matches: 5. The CDR3 sequence: CSVVTGGGYGYTF. The CDR3 DNA reads TGCAGCGTTGTTACAGGGGGAGGCTATGGCTACACCTTC.

This sequence joins TRBV27 and TRBJ2-7, with a weak D call TRBD1 (5 bases). Germline-derived CDR1 and CDR2 are MNHEY and SMNVEV (reference sequence). The CDR3 extends over 11 amino acids. Deletions cut 5 bases from V and 3 bases from J, with 5 bases between. CDR3: CASSQGYEQYF. Written as DNA, the CDR3 is TGTGCCAGCAGTCAGGGCTACGAGCAGTACTTC.

The V gene is TRBV5-4, the J gene TRBJ2-7; maybe TRBD2 (6 bases). CDR3 length: 16 amino acids. From germline, CDR1 is SGHNT and CDR2 YYREEE (reference sequence). V lost 1 base and J lost 0, with 14 bases in between. Here the CDR3 reads CASSLRPVGSSYEQYF. The CDR3, as DNA: TGTGCCAGCAGCTTGAGGCCGGTCGGGAGCTCCTACGAGCAGTACTTC.

The genes are TRBV25-1 and TRBJ1-1; D is possibly TRBD1 (6 bases). Deletions cut 5 bases from V and 1 base from J, with 11 bases between. The CDR3 runs 14 residues. Germline V gene data show CDR1 as MGHDK and CDR2 as SYGVNS. In DNA, the CDR3 is TGTGCCAGCAGTATTCAAGGGGGGAACACTGAAGCTTTCTTT. This sequence encodes CASSIQGGNTEAFF.

The V gene is TRBV6-2 or TRBV6-3, the J gene TRBJ1-1, with 9 bases aligning to TRBD1. Germline V gives CDR1 MNHEY, CDR2 SVGEGT. The CDR3 is made up of 19 amino acids. Unmatched junction bases numbered 13, after V lost 2 bases and J lost 0 bases. CDR3 loop: CASSYPPLHRGRVNTEAFF. CDR3 sequence (DNA): TGTGCCAGCAGTTACCCTCCCCTTCACAGGGGGCGCGTGAACACTGAAGCTTTCTTT.

This rearrangement joins TRBV9 to TRBJ2-5; 14 nucleotides match TRBD2. V dropped 0 bases and J dropped 4; count of bases not matched to a gene: 5. The germline gives CDR1 SGDLS, CDR2 YYNGEE. This CDR3 comprises 17 residues. Written as DNA, the CDR3 is TGTGCCAGCAGCGTAGGAGGACTAGCGGGAGGAGGAGAGACCCAGTACTTC. Translation gives CASSVGGLAGGGETQYF.

V is TRBV19 and J is TRBJ2-1, with 7 bases matching TRBD2. This CDR3 comprises 16 residues. Germline CDR1 reads LNHDA; CDR2 reads SQIVND (reference sequence). The V gene end was trimmed by 3 bases and the J gene end by 11 bases; junction bases not matched to a gene: 16. Written as DNA, the CDR3 is TGTGCCAGTAGTATGGGGAGGGAAGCCGGCGGCACCCAGCAGTTCTTC. It codes for CASSMGREAGGTQQFF.

The chain carries TRBV30 and TRBJ1-4, with TRBD1 as a possible D gene (5 bases). CDR1 and CDR2 (germline): GTSNPN, SVGIG (reference sequence). Deletions cut 3 bases from V and 4 bases from J, with 18 bases between. There are 16 residues in the CDR3. DNA for the CDR3: TGTGCCTGGAGCCGTCCTAGACAGTCCATTAATGAAAAACTGTTTTTT. Translating gives CAWSRPRQSINEKLFF.

The chain is built from TRBV4-3 and TRBJ2-3; no clear D. Trimming took 4 bases from V and 2 from J, leaving 19 bases between them. The CDR3 extends over 17 amino acids. The germline V gene has CDR1 LGHNA and CDR2 YSLEER. The CDR3 reads CASSPGSANLPTDTQYF. The CDR3 bases are TGCGCCAGCAGCCCAGGATCGGCCAATTTACCCACAGATACGCAGTATTTT.

The V gene is TRBV5-1, the J gene TRBJ1-2; D is unresolved. V was shortened by 4 bases and J by 3 bases, with 16 bases between the two germline ends. The length of the CDR3 is 15 residues. The V gene's germline CDR1 is SGHRS and CDR2 YFSETQ. CDR3 sequence: CASSPSGNGDYGYTF. The CDR3 DNA is TGCGCCAGCAGCCCGTCTGGAAACGGGGACTATGGCTACACCTTC.

V and J are TRBV2 and TRBJ2-1; 8 bases agree with TRBD1. Germline trimming cut 1 base from V and 3 bases from J; bases unmatched to any gene: 2. This CDR3 contains 15 residues. Germline values: CDR1 SNHLY, CDR2 FYNNEI. Here the CDR3 reads CASSEEGQDYNEQFF. CDR3 in DNA: TGTGCCAGCAGTGAAGAGGGACAGGACTACAATGAGCAGTTCTTC.

V usage is TRBV19 and J usage is TRBJ2-1; 7 bases align to TRBD2. The V and J ends lost 1 base and 7 bases, in that order; junction bases with no gene match: 7. Germline V gene data show CDR1 as LNHDA and CDR2 as SQIVND (reference sequence). The CDR3 is 15 residues long. The CDR3 protein is CASSIVSGLLNEQFF. The CDR3 region has the DNA TGTGCCAGTAGTATAGTTAGCGGGCTACTTAATGAGCAGTTCTTC. Filled out from reference TRBV19 and TRBJ2-1, the complete variable domain reads DGGITQSPKYLFRKEGQNVTLSCEQNLNHDAMYWYRQDPGQGLRLIYYSQIVNDFQKGDIAEGYSVSREKKESFPLTVTSAQKNPTAFYLCASSIVSGLLNEQFFGPGTRLTVL.

As regards this clone: Other DNA sequences of this sample code for an identical CDR3. The CDR3 DNA is TGTGCCAGCAGTGAATCCGGTTACGAGCAGTACTTC. Its translation: CASSESGYEQYF. The chain has TRBV6-1 and TRBJ2-7; D call uncertain. Trimming took 2 bases from V and 4 from J, leaving 6 bases between them. Per germline, CDR1 MNHNS and CDR2 SASEGT. CDR3 length: 12 amino acids.

This chain connects TRBV2 to TRBJ2-7, with 8 nucleotides matching TRBD2. This CDR3 is built from 15 residues. V lost 5 bases and J lost 6; bases outside the gene matches: 12. CDR1 is SNHLY, CDR2 FYNNEI, per germline. The CDR3 region is CASSLGLASVFEQYF. In nucleotides, the CDR3 is TGTGCCAGCAGTCTAGGACTAGCTTCAGTCTTCGAGCAGTACTTC.

The J gene is TRBJ2-3, the V gene TRBV6-1, with 8 bases aligning to TRBD1. The V gene end was trimmed by 4 bases and the J gene end by 0 bases; junction bases not matched to a gene: 6. CDR1 and CDR2 from the germline V gene are MNHNS and SASEGT. This CDR3 region has 16 residues. This CDR3 reads CASSGPGTGSTDTQYF. The CDR3 DNA reads as TGTGCCAGCAGTGGGCCCGGGACAGGCAGCACAGATACGCAGTATTTT.

The rearrangement links TRBV6-1 to TRBJ2-3; D call uncertain. This CDR3 region has 14 residues. Trimming shortened V by 1 base and J by 4 bases, and 9 bases separated the two germline ends. Germline lookup yields CDR1 MNHNS and CDR2 SASEGT. The CDR3 nucleotides read TGTGCCAGCAGTGAAGGGCCTGCTGCAGATACGCAGTATTTT. The encoded protein is CASSEGPAADTQYF.